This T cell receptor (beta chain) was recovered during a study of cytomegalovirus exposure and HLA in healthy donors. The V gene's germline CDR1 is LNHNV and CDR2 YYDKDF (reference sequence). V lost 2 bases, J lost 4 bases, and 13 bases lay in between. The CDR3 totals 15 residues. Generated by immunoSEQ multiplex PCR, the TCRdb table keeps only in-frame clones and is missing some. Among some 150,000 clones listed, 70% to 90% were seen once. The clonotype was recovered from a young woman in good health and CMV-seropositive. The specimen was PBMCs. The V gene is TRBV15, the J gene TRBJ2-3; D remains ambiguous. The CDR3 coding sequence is TGTGCCACCAGCAGACTCCTGGGCGACCCAGATACGCAGTATTTT. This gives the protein CATSRLLGDPDTQYF. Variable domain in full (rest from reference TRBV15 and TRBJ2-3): DAMVIQNPRYQVTQFGKPVTLSCSQTLNHNVMYWYQQKSSQAPKLLFHYYDKDFNNEADTPDNFQSRRPNTSFCFLDIRSPGLGDTAMYLCATSRLLGDPDTQYFGPGTRLTVL.